These 2 T cell receptor beta chains came from one sample sequenced in a study of shared clonotypes between healthy human individuals. Produced via immunoSEQ multiplex PCR; TCRdb's table is partial and in-frame only. Of hundreds of thousands of clones detected, 73% appear once; the ten largest clones hold 1.5% to 2%. The sample was memory CD4+ T cells sorted from blood. The subset: CD45RA-negative fraction. The source is a woman in her twenties or thirties in good health.

The chain is built from TRBV28 and TRBJ1-2; D is unresolved. The ends were cut back, 3 bases at V and 6 bases at J, with 14 bases in the middle. There are 14 residues in the CDR3. Per the germline V gene, CDR1 is MDHEN and CDR2 is SYDVKM. CDR3 sequence (DNA): TGTGCCAGCAGTTTGGTCACCCGTCGGGATGGCTACACCTTC. Amino acids: CASSLVTRRDGYTF.

The chain uses TRBV18 and TRBJ2-7; perhaps TRBD2 as D (6 bases). This CDR3 has 15 amino acids. Looked up from germline, CDR1 is KGHSH and CDR2 is LQKENI. The germline V and J ends were trimmed by 1 base and 3 bases, with 13 bases remaining between them. This CDR3 is CASSPQRERGYEQYF. The DNA of the CDR3 is TGTGCCAGCTCACCACAACGGGAGCGCGGCTACGAGCAGTACTTC.